This T cell receptor (beta chain) was retrieved from a study of blood T cell repertoires in COVID-19. Some clones are missing from TCRdb's copy, which holds only in-frame ones; the method was immunoSEQ multiplex PCR. The sample consists of tens of thousands of clones, approximately 80% of them appearing once. Germline V gene data show CDR1 as SGHNT and CDR2 as YYREEE (reference sequence). The CDR3 runs to 16 residues. V gave up 1 base and J gave up 4 bases; unmatched junction bases: 8. Sequencing input: peripheral blood. The rearrangement joins TRBV5-4 to TRBJ2-3, with 8 bases lining up with TRBD2. This TCR was sampled from a man older than 75 with active or convalescent COVID-19. CDR3 in DNA: TGTGCCAGCAGCTTGTTTCGCGGCGGGGGGCCAGATACGCAGTATTTT. Translated, it gives CASSLFRGGGPDTQYF.